This T cell receptor beta chain was observed in a study of blood T cell repertoires in COVID-19. Study-level information: Sample material is recorded as cDNA or gDNA derived from T cells, B-cell-depleted T cells, or PBMCs.

CDR1 and CDR2 (germline): SGHDT, YYEEEE. This CDR3 is built from 15 residues. V lost 2 bases and J 1 base, leaving 12 bases between the germline ends. Participant age was roughly 18 to 90 years, and participants resided in approximately 25 US areas. In the source study's methods: Counts of nucleated cells, estimated from reference gene primer amplification, were obtained. Sequenced by immunoSEQ multiplex PCR; TCRdb stores in-frame clones only, minus some. V, J and clone size are taken as reported in that table, and D and trimming were inferred from the DNA itself. This sample carries fewer than 250,000 clones, more than 75% of them seen once, and the ten largest clones take around 7.4%.

The specimen was PBMCs or T cells enriched from blood (not recorded which). This sequence was found in a woman aged 40 to 50 with acute COVID-19. This chain links TRBV5-6 with TRBJ1-1, with D hard to call. The CDR3 coding sequence is TGTGCCAGCAGCTTCCTTTCTGTGTCGAACACTGAAGCTTTCTTT. Its protein is CASSFLSVSNTEAFF.